These 10 T cell receptor beta chains share one sample of origin, sequenced in a study of CD8 T cells in ankylosing spondylitis. Regarding the study as a whole: In ankylosing spondylitis blood, a motif of roughly 8 highly homologous TCR beta variants appeared characteristic.

One entry per CDR3 protein, called by TCRdb with MiXCR from the 5' RACE reads. The data show some 400,000 distinct CDR3 sequences, approximately 20% seen once. Antigens of these TCRs are unknown. The sequenced sample was blood, either unsorted or a sorted T cell fraction (not recorded which). The source is a male donor with ankylosing spondylitis.

This clonotype has more than one count but fewer than ten. J is TRBJ1-3 and V is TRBV7-9; D not resolved. The CDR3 extends over 14 amino acids. Germline V gives CDR1 SEHNR, CDR2 FQNEAQ (reference sequence). V lost 2 bases, J lost 0 bases, and 5 bases lay in between. CDR3 region: CASSLSISGNTIYF. For the CDR3, the DNA is TGTGCCAGCAGCTTATCGATCTCTGGAAACACCATATATTTT. Filled out from reference TRBV7-9 and TRBJ1-3, the complete variable domain reads DTGVSQNPRHKITKRGQNVTFRCDPISEHNRLYWYRQTLGQGPEFLTYFQNEAQLEKSRLLSDRFSAERPKGSFSTLEIQRTEQGDSAMYLCASSLSISGNTIYFGEGSWLTVV.

The rearrangement joins TRBV14 to TRBJ1-2; 9 bases are a match to TRBD1. V gave up 3 bases and J gave up 8 bases; unmatched junction bases: 13. The germline CDR1 and CDR2 sequences are SGHDN and FVKESK. The CDR3 contains 16 residues. CDR3 in DNA: TGTGCCAGCAGCCACGTACTAAAACCGGGACAGGGAGGCTACACCTTC. Protein product: CASSHVLKPGQGGYTF.

V is TRBV29-1 and J is TRBJ2-5, with 7 bases identical to TRBD2. The CDR3 sequence is 15 residues long. V was clipped by 0 bases and J by 1 base; unmatched bases: 5. CDR1 is SQVTM, CDR2 ANQGSEA, per germline. CDR3 loop: CSVEDLERGQETQYF. CDR3 coding DNA: TGCAGCGTTGAAGATCTTGAGCGGGGCCAAGAGACCCAGTACTTC. The entire variable domain, with the rest obtained from reference TRBV29-1 and TRBJ2-5, is as follows: SAVISQKPSRDICQRGTSLTIQCQVDSQVTMMFWYRQQPGQSLTLIATANQGSEATYESGFVIDKFPISRPNLTFSTLTVSNMSPEDSSIYLCSVEDLERGQETQYFGPGTRLLVL.

In this sample, this clonotype turned up many times. The chain carries TRBV25-1 and TRBJ2-2, with a tentative D call TRBD2 (6 bases). Germline V gene data show CDR1 as MGHDK and CDR2 as SYGVNS. The CDR3 covers 15 residues. The V gene lost 1 base and the J gene lost 2 bases, with 8 bases spanning the gap. The CDR3 loop reads CASSEWGLNTGELFF. CDR3 sequence (DNA): TGTGCCAGCAGTGAATGGGGACTTAACACCGGGGAGCTGTTTTTT.

This clonotype was seen only a few times. The chain carries TRBV6-4 and TRBJ2-1; D ambiguous. This CDR3 spans 14 amino acids. CDR1 and CDR2 from the germline V gene are MRHNA and SNTAGT. The V end lost 3 bases, the J end lost 7 bases, and 13 bases lay between the germline ends. Here the CDR3 DNA reads TGTGCCAGCAGTGAATCCTGGGCGGCTAATGAGCAGTTCTTC. This codes for CASSESWAANEQFF.

The chain combines TRBV28 with TRBJ2-1; 7 nucleotides match TRBD2. After removal of 5 bases from V and 0 bases from J, the junction contained 13 bases not matched to a gene. The CDR3 is 18 amino acids. Germline V CDR1 and CDR2: MDHEN, SYDVKM. CDR3 coding DNA: TGTGCCAGCAGTGCCCTGGGGGGGACCGCGAGCTCCTACAATGAGCAGTTCTTC. Protein: CASSALGGTASSYNEQFF.

The CDR3 spells CASSVGQGGSGGNSPLHF. The DNA for the CDR3 is TGTGCCAGCAGCGTCGGACAGGGAGGGTCAGGGGGTAATTCACCCCTCCACTTT. The chain has TRBV9 and TRBJ1-6, with TRBD1 identical over 8 bases. Losses at the gene ends were 2 bases for V and 6 bases for J; bases not matched to a gene: 13. The CDR3 runs to 18 residues. CDR1 is SGDLS, CDR2 YYNGEE, per germline.

This chain uses TRBV3-1 with TRBJ2-5; weak D call: TRBD2 (6 bases). This CDR3 region has 15 residues. Trimming stripped 3 bases from V and 2 bases from J, with 13 bases between. Germline V CDR1 and CDR2: LGHDT, YNNKEL (reference sequence). The CDR3 nucleotides read TGTGCCAGCAGCCACGGGACGGGAGAGCAAGAGACCCAGTACTTC. It specifies CASSHGTGEQETQYF.

The chain employs TRBV3-1 and TRBJ2-7, with 7 bases aligning to TRBD1. V lost 2 bases, J lost 0 bases, and 7 bases stayed unmatched. The CDR3 has 16 amino acids. The germline gives CDR1 LGHDT, CDR2 YNNKEL (reference sequence). CDR3 in amino acids: CASSQKGKGASYEQYF. The DNA of the CDR3 is TGTGCCAGCAGCCAAAAGGGAAAGGGGGCCTCCTACGAGCAGTACTTC.

This clonotype has just a few counts. This chain connects TRBV29-1 to TRBJ1-1, with unresolved D. Germline V gene data show CDR1 as SQVTM and CDR2 as ANQGSEA. The CDR3 is 13 residues long. V gave up 3 bases and J gave up 1 base, with 9 bases separating them. DNA of the CDR3: TGCAGCGTTGAGGGAGGGTGGAACACTGAAGCTTTCTTT. Translating it yields CSVEGGWNTEAFF. The variable domain in full, with the rest retrieved from reference TRBV29-1 and TRBJ1-1, is SAVISQKPSRDICQRGTSLTIQCQVDSQVTMMFWYRQQPGQSLTLIATANQGSEATYESGFVIDKFPISRPNLTFSTLTVSNMSPEDSSIYLCSVEGGWNTEAFFGQGTRLTVV.